One sample yielded the 9 T cell receptor beta chains listed below, sequenced in a study of T cells in Graves' hyperthyroidism and ophthalmopathy. TCR beta CDR3 regions were amplified from RNA transcripts. TCR CDR3 regions were first amplified by RT-PCR with HTBI primers. One entry per CDR3 protein, called by TCRdb with MiXCR from the multiplex PCR reads. The sample lists 250,000 to 300,000 distinct CDR3 sequences, 12% to 15% occurring once. The specimen was blood. The receptors come from a woman in her forties or fifties with Graves' hyperthyroidism that later progressed to Graves' ophthalmopathy.

At least ten counts were recorded for this clonotype. V and J are TRBV6-1 and TRBJ2-6; D gene unclear. This CDR3 comprises 16 residues. CDR1 and CDR2 (germline): MNHNS, SASEGT. V shed 1 base and J shed 1 base, with 8 bases lying between them. The CDR3 loop reads CASSEEGHSGANVLTF. In nucleotides, the CDR3 is TGTGCCAGCAGTGAAGAGGGTCATTCTGGGGCCAACGTCCTGACTTTC.

This clonotype was recorded many times. V usage is TRBV12-5 and J usage is TRBJ2-1; 11 bases line up with TRBD2. CDR1 is LGHNT, CDR2 FRNRAP, per germline. The CDR3 runs to 20 residues. The junction had 15 bases not matched to a gene; V was cut back by 5 bases and J by 0 bases. As DNA, the CDR3 is TGTGCTAGTGGTCCTGCTGGGCTAGCGGGAGGCCCGAGCTCCTACAATGAGCAGTTCTTC. This translates into CASGPAGLAGGPSSYNEQFF.

At least ten counts were recorded for this clonotype. The chain couples TRBV30 to TRBJ2-1; possible D gene TRBD2, 6 bases. CDR3 length: 13 residues. V was clipped by 1 base and J by 2 bases, with 6 bases between them. CDR1 is GTSNPN, CDR2 SVGIG, per germline (reference sequence). For the CDR3, the DNA is TGTGCCTGGAGTGCGGGAGCCTACAATGAGCAGTTCTTC. Translating gives CAWSAGAYNEQFF.

The chain has TRBV7-2 and TRBJ2-5, with 7 bases lining up with TRBD2. This CDR3 has 13 amino acids. The germline V gene encodes CDR1 SGHTA and CDR2 FQGNSA. V shed 5 bases, J shed 5 bases, and the junction held 5 bases outside the gene matches. The CDR3 DNA follows: TGTGCCAGCAGCAACCCCGGGGGGGAGACCCAGTACTTC. Translated, it gives CASSNPGGETQYF.

The CDR3 sequence: CASSDANQETQYF. For the CDR3, the DNA is TGTGCCAGCAGTGACGCTAACCAAGAGACCCAGTACTTC. The gene calls are TRBV25-1 and TRBJ2-5; no clear D gene. The ends were cut back, 3 bases at V and 0 bases at J, with 5 bases in the middle. Germline CDR1 is MGHDK and CDR2 is SYGVNS. The CDR3 loop spans 13 amino acids.

This clonotype was recorded many times. The V and J genes are TRBV5-8 and TRBJ1-4; no reliable D call. CDR3 size: 12 residues. The V and J ends lost 0 bases and 7 bases respectively, with 4 bases between them. CDR1 and CDR2 (germline): SGHTS, YDEGEE. CDR3 in DNA: TGTGCCAGCAGCTTGGATGGTGAAAAACTGTTTTTT. As protein: CASSLDGEKLFF.

This clonotype showed up many times. V and J are TRBV27 and TRBJ2-1, with 12 bases identical to TRBD2. J was trimmed by 7 bases and V by 6 bases; bases with no gene match: 4. The CDR3 totals 14 residues. The germline V gene has CDR1 MNHEY and CDR2 SMNVEV (reference sequence). CDR3 nucleotides: TGTGCCAGCAGCGGACTAGCGGGAAGAAATGAGCAGTTCTTC. Translated: CASSGLAGRNEQFF.

This clonotype showed up many times. As DNA, the CDR3 is TGTGCCAGCTCACCATCGTGGGACCTCTACGAGCAGTACTTC. It specifies CASSPSWDLYEQYF. This chain joins TRBV18 and TRBJ2-7; D possibly matches TRBD1 or TRBD2 (5 bases each). CDR3 length equals 14 residues. With 2 bases removed from V and 3 bases from J, the gap between germline ends came to 11 bases. Germline V gives CDR1 KGHSH, CDR2 LQKENI.

This clonotype was detected many times. Here the CDR3 DNA reads TGTGCCAGCAGCCGGGGGCGTAGCGGGGGATTAGATACGCAGTATTTT. It specifies CASSRGRSGGLDTQYF. The chain recombines TRBV7-8 with TRBJ2-3, with TRBD2 identical over 9 bases. V dropped 5 bases and J dropped 5; count of bases not matched to a gene: 11. The CDR3 contains 16 residues. Germline V gene lookup returns CDR1 SGHVS and CDR2 FQNEAQ.